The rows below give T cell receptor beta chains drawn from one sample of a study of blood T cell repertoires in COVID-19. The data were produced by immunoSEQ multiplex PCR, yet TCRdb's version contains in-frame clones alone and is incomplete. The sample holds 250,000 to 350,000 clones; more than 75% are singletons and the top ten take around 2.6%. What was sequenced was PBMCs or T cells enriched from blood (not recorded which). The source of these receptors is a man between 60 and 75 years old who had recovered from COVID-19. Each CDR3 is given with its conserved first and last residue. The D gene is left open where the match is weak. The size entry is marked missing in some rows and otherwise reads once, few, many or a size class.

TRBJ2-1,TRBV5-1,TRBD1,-,TGCGCCGGGTCGACTGGGACAGAACTCAATGAGCAGTTCTTC,CAGSTGTELNEQFF
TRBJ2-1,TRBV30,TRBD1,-,TGTGCCTGGAGTGTGGGGACAGGGGGTTACAATGAGCAGTTCTTC,CAWSVGTGGYNEQFF
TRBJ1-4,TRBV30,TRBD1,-,TGTGCCTGGAAGCCAGGGGGGACGACTAATGAAAAACTGTTTTTT,CAWKPGGTTNEKLFF
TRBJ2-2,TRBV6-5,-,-,TGTGCCAGCAGCGCGACACTGAACACCGGGGAGCTGTTTTTT,CASSATLNTGELFF
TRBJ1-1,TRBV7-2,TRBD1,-,TGTGCCAGCAGCTTAGTCGGGACAGCAAACACTGAAGCTTTCTTT,CASSLVGTANTEAFF
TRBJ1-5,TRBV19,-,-,TGTGCCAGTGGGAGGGCCAGCAATCAGCCCCAGCATTTT,CASGRASNQPQHF
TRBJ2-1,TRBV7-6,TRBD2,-,TGTGCCAGCAGCTTAAGTCTGACTAGCGGCCTCAATGAGCAGTTCTTC,CASSLSLTSGLNEQFF
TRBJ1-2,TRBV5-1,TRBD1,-,TGCGCCAGCAGGTCGACAGGGACTAGCTATGGCTACACCTTC,CASRSTGTSYGYTF
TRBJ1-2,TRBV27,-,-,TGTGCCAGCAGTGGACATCTAGGGGCCTATGGCTACACCTTC,CASSGHLGAYGYTF
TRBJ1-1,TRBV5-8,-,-,TGTGCCAGCAGCTTGGTAAGGTACAGGAACACTGAAGCTTTCTTT,CASSLVRYRNTEAFF
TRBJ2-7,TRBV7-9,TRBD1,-,TGTGCCAGCAGCCAAAAGGACAGGGAATTCCCCCAGGGCGAGCAGTACTTC,CASSQKDREFPQGEQYF
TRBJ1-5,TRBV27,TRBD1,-,TGTGCCAGCAGTTTGGGGACAGGGGTTAGCAATCAGCCCCAGCATTTT,CASSLGTGVSNQPQHF
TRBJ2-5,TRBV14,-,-,TGTGCCAGCAGCCAAGATCGGGGGAGAGTGAGGGAGACCCAGTACTTC,CASSQDRGRVRETQYF
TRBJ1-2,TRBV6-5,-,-,TGTGCCAGCAGTACAGGGACATCAGTTAACTATGGCTACACCTTC,CASSTGTSVNYGYTF
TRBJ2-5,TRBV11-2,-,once,TGTGCCAGCAGCGACCTCGGGACTTACCTGTACCAAGAGACCCAGTACTTC,CASSDLGTYLYQETQYF
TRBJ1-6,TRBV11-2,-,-,TGTGCCAGCAGCTTTAGACGGGAGAATTCACCCCTCCACTTT,CASSFRRENSPLHF
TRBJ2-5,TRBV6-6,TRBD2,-,TGTGCCAGCAGCCGGATTCTTCCCGGGGGGGCCTTGGTTCTCCAAGAGACCCAGTACTTC,CASSRILPGGALVLQETQYF
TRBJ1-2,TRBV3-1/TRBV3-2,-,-,TGTGCCAGCAGCCATCAAGGGGGGGGTAACTATGGCTACACCTTC,CASSHQGGGNYGYTF
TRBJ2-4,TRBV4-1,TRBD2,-,TGCGCCAGCAGCCAAGATCCCCGGGAGGGAAACATTCAGTACTTC,CASSQDPREGNIQYF
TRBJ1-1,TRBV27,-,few,TGTGCCAGCAGTTTATACAGGAACACTGAAGCTTTCTTT,CASSLYRNTEAFF
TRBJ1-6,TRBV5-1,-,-,TGCGCCAGCAGCTTGGCGGCTCAGACAGGAAATAATTCACCCCTCCACTTT,CASSLAAQTGNNSPLHF
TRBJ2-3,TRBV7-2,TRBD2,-,TGTGCCAGCAGCTTCTCACGACTAGCGGGAGGGGGCACAGATACGCAGTATTTT,CASSFSRLAGGGTDTQYF
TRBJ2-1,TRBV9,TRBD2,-,TGTGCCAGCAGCCCTCGACTAGCGGGGGAGAATGAGCAGTTCTTC,CASSPRLAGENEQFF
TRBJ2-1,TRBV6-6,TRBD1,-,TGTGCCAGCAGTTCACAGGGGTATGAGCAGTTCTTC,CASSSQGYEQFF
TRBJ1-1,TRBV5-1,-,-,TGCGCCAGCAGCTTGGGTCCAGGGGTGAGCACTGAAGCTTTCTTT,CASSLGPGVSTEAFF
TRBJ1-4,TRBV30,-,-,TGTGCCTCGGGGTATCGGGGTAGTTATGAAAAACTGTTTTTT,CASGYRGSYEKLFF
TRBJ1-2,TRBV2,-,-,TGTGCCAGCAGTGATAGACAGCTTCCCCGCCTCTATGGCTACACCTTC,CASSDRQLPRLYGYTF
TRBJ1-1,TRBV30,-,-,TGTGCCTGGAGTGTCCAGGGGTTTGGGACTGAAGCTTTCTTT,CAWSVQGFGTEAFF
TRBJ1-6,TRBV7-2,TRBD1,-,TGTGCCAGCAGCTTAGAGCTGAGGGGGACAGGGTATAATTCACCCCTCCACTTT,CASSLELRGTGYNSPLHF
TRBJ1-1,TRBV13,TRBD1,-,TGTGCCAGCAGCAACGACAGGGGGTTTGAAGCTTTCTTT,CASSNDRGFEAFF
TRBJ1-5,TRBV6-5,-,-,TGTGCCAGCAGTTCCAGTAGCAATCAGCCCCAGCATTTT,CASSSSSNQPQHF
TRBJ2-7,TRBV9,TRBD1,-,TGTGCCAGCAGCCCTTATGGACAGGCCTACGAGCAGTACTTC,CASSPYGQAYEQYF
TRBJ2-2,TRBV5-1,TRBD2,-,TGCGCCAGCAGCTGGGGGACTAGCGGGTACACCGGGGAGCTGTTTTTT,CASSWGTSGYTGELFF
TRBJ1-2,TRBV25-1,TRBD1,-,TGTGCCAGCAGTGCCTCCGGGACAGGCTACTATGGCTACACCTTC,CASSASGTGYYGYTF
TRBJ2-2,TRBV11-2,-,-,TGTGCCAGCAGCTTAGAGACTGGCTCGAACACCGGGGAGCTGTTTTTT,CASSLETGSNTGELFF
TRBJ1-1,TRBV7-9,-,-,TGTGCCAGCAGCTTATACGGGGTGTCAGGATCTTTCTTT,CASSLYGVSGSFF
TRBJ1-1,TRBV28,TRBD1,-,TGTGCCAGCAGGGGGGGACAGGCGAACACTGAAGCTTTCTTT,CASRGGQANTEAFF